The clone carrying this TCR beta chain was seen repeatedly, ten times or more. This sample is drawn from a study of early T cells in non-severe SARS-CoV-2 infection. TCRdb ran MiXCR on the 5' RACE reads and lists one entry per CDR3 protein. Among tens of thousands of distinct CDR3 sequences listed, about 12% were seen once. J lost 5 bases, V lost 5 bases, and 11 bases had no gene match. The length of the CDR3 is 15 residues. Per the germline V gene, CDR1 is DFQATT and CDR2 is SNEGSKA (reference sequence). The chain uses TRBV20-1 and TRBJ2-3; 9 bases agree with TRBD1. The TCR originated in an adult who was a healthcare worker with PCR-confirmed SARS-CoV-2 infection or an uninfected control (not recorded which). Material: whole blood. The CDR3 spells CSAEKTGGVGDTQYF. The DNA of the CDR3 is TGCAGTGCTGAAAAGACAGGGGGAGTGGGAGATACGCAGTATTTT.